This paragraph covers one T cell receptor beta chain sequence. This PCR relied on a set of 60 Vbeta primers and 13 Jbeta primers. Assay used: immunoSEQ multiplex PCR; TCRdb lists only in-frame clones, some missing. The data contain approximately 100,000 clones, 65% to 80% of them singletons. This sample is drawn from a study of cytomegalovirus exposure and HLA in healthy donors. In germline, CDR1 is SEHNR, CDR2 FQNEAQ (reference sequence). Unmatched junction bases numbered 6, after V lost 5 bases and J lost 4 bases. CDR3 size: 16 residues. The specimen sequenced was PBMCs. This TCR was recovered from a woman in her thirties or forties in good health and CMV-seronegative. This sequence joins TRBV7-9 and TRBJ2-1, with 12 bases lining up with TRBD2. CDR3 bases: TGTGCCAGCAGCGCGACTAGCGGGGGATCTTACAATGAGCAGTTCTTC. Translation: CASSATSGGSYNEQFF.